The 32 T cell receptor beta chains presented below share a single source sample, sequenced in a study of T cell repertoires in cytomegalovirus infection. TCRdb used MiXCR to reprocess the reads, holding one entry per CDR3 protein. The data show roughly 640,000 distinct CDR3 sequences, roughly 26% seen once. The sample comprised CD8+ T cells from PBMCs. The receptors derive from a human donor in good health (CMV status not recorded). Some clones in this sample may be carry-over from other donors' samples.

The rearrangement joins TRBV7-3 to TRBJ2-3, with 7 bases aligning to TRBD2. The CDR3 contains 14 residues. Per germline, CDR1 SGHTA and CDR2 FQGTGA. With 6 bases clipped from V and 2 bases from J, the junction kept 5 bases outside the gene matches. The CDR3, as DNA: TGTGCCAGCAGTCCAAGCGGGATCACAGATACGCAGTATTTT. This gives the protein CASSPSGITDTQYF.

Only a few counts were recorded for this clonotype. This chain uses TRBV10-3 with TRBJ2-3, with D perhaps matching TRBD2 (7 bases). Trimming pared 3 bases from V and 5 bases from J, leaving 15 bases between. Germline CDR1 is ENHRY and CDR2 is SYGVKD. The CDR3 sequence is 15 residues long. CDR3 loop: CAISDVGGAGDTQYF. CDR3 DNA: TGTGCCATCAGTGATGTAGGGGGGGCGGGAGATACGCAGTATTTT.

J is TRBJ2-2 and V is TRBV5-6; TRBD1 matches 11 bases. Germline-derived CDR1 and CDR2 are SGHDT and YYEEEE. This CDR3 spans 15 amino acids. Germline trimming cut 4 bases from V and 7 bases from J; bases unmatched to any gene: 6. The CDR3 sequence: CASSLGQGAYGELFF. The CDR3 DNA sequence: TGTGCCAGCAGCCTTGGACAGGGGGCGTACGGGGAGCTGTTTTTT.

This clonotype was counted a few times. This rearrangement joins TRBV5-1 to TRBJ2-7, with 8 bases lining up with TRBD1. CDR1 SGHRS and CDR2 YFSETQ come from the germline V gene. CDR3 length equals 15 residues. The ends lost 4 bases at V and 7 bases at J; junction bases unmatched: 13. The CDR3: CASSLNPDRDKEQYV. CDR3 DNA: TGCGCCAGCAGCCTAAACCCGGACAGGGACAAGGAGCAGTACGTC.

This clonotype was found many times. This chain connects TRBV6-2 or TRBV6-3 to TRBJ1-5; no definite D call. From germline, CDR1 is MNHEY and CDR2 SVGEGT. The CDR3 is 14 amino acids. The ends were cut back, 2 bases at V and 0 bases at J, with 5 bases in the middle. CDR3 sequence reads: CASSYVYSNQPQHF. The CDR3 DNA follows: TGTGCCAGCAGTTACGTTTATAGCAATCAGCCCCAGCATTTT.

The chain carries TRBV24-1 and TRBJ2-1; either TRBD1 or TRBD2 may fit D (6 bases each). Germline values: CDR1 KGHDR, CDR2 SFDVKD. Trimming removed 3 bases from V and 2 bases from J, with 19 bases in between. This CDR3 is built from 18 residues. CDR3 sequence reads: CATSDEPQGGGAYNEQFF. The CDR3, as DNA: TGTGCCACCAGTGATGAGCCACAGGGCGGAGGGGCCTACAATGAGCAGTTCTTC.

The J gene is TRBJ2-5, the V gene TRBV20-1; either TRBD1 or TRBD2 may fit D (6 bases each). The CDR3 consists of 19 residues. V lost 0 bases and J 0 bases, leaving 23 bases between the germline ends. Germline V lookup: CDR1 DFQATT, CDR2 SNEGSKA (reference sequence). In nucleotides, the CDR3 is TGCAGTGCTAGAGATATCAGGGGAGGTAAAGTGTGGAACCAAGAGACCCAGTACTTC. Translated, it gives CSARDIRGGKVWNQETQYF.

CDR3 sequence reads: CANTPLPRGEQYF. CDR3 sequence (DNA): TGTGCCAACACTCCTCTTCCTAGGGGGGAGCAGTACTTC. The J gene is TRBJ2-7, the V gene TRBV2, with TRBD1 as a possible D gene (6 bases). This CDR3 has 13 residues. The germline V gene encodes CDR1 SNHLY and CDR2 FYNNEI. V lost 10 bases and J lost 7, with 20 bases in between.

The rearrangement links TRBV4-3 to TRBJ2-1; D is ambiguous. V shed 0 bases and J shed 8 bases, with 11 bases lying between them. The CDR3 runs to 14 residues. CDR1 and CDR2 (germline): LGHNA, YSLEER. CDR3: CASSQEQRPDEQFF. CDR3 nucleotide sequence: TGCGCCAGCAGCCAAGAACAGCGACCCGATGAGCAGTTCTTC.

This clonotype was recorded at least ten times. The genes are TRBV7-9 and TRBJ2-4; TRBD2 matches at 15 bases. V lost 5 bases to trimming and J lost 8 bases; unmatched junction nucleotides: 10. This CDR3 region has 17 residues. The germline gives CDR1 SEHNR, CDR2 FQNEAQ (reference sequence). The CDR3 sequence is CASSAPGTSGGRDIQYF. DNA of the CDR3: TGTGCCAGCAGCGCCCCCGGGACTAGCGGGGGGAGGGACATTCAGTACTTC.

This clonotype appeared a few times. V gene TRBV7-9 combines with J gene TRBJ2-7, with D possibly being TRBD1 (6 bases). The V gene's germline CDR1 is SEHNR and CDR2 FQNEAQ (reference sequence). Trimming stripped 1 base from V and 5 bases from J, with 18 bases between. The CDR3 totals 16 residues. For the CDR3, the DNA is TGTGCCAGCAGCTTAGGGACAGCCTCCCTTGCAGACGAGCAGTACTTC. Translation: CASSLGTASLADEQYF.

This clonotype has a handful of counts. The chain has TRBV28 and TRBJ2-7; 10 positions agree with TRBD2. The V gene's germline CDR1 is MDHEN and CDR2 SYDVKM. CDR3 size: 15 residues. V trimming: 6 bases; J trimming: 4 bases; junction bases outside the gene matches: 9. CDR3 sequence: CASSRDGLAEYEQYF. CDR3 nucleotides: TGTGCCAGCAGCCGGGACGGACTAGCGGAGTACGAGCAGTACTTC.

The sample holds many counts of this clonotype. The rearrangement joins TRBV6-5 to TRBJ1-5, with 10 bases aligning to TRBD1. Trimming removed 4 bases from V and 7 bases from J; junction bases left unmatched: 7. Germline V gene data show CDR1 as MNHEY and CDR2 as SVGAGI. The CDR3 loop spans 15 amino acids. This CDR3 reads CASSFGTGDQQPQHF. The CDR3 nucleotides are TGTGCCAGCAGTTTCGGGACAGGGGATCAGCAGCCCCAGCATTTT.

Of note for this clonotype: Being one base from a much bigger clone, this may be a read error. The chain is built from TRBV7-6 and TRBJ2-7; D not certain. The CDR3 is 15 amino acids. Per germline, CDR1 SGHVS and CDR2 FNYEAQ. The CDR3 DNA is TGTGCTAGCAGCCCCGGCCTCACCAGGTCCTACGAGCAGTACTTC. Translated: CASSPGLTRSYEQYF.

The CDR3 region is CASSPVPGAGANVLTF. CDR3 sequence (DNA): TGTGCCAGCAGCCCAGTCCCAGGGGCTGGGGCCAACGTCCTGACTTTC. V usage is TRBV7-9 and J usage is TRBJ2-6; D may be TRBD1 (6 bases). V was cut by 5 bases and J by 2 bases, with 13 bases left in between. The germline CDR1 and CDR2 sequences are SEHNR and FQNEAQ (reference sequence). This CDR3 has 16 amino acids.

The chain recombines TRBV6-2 or TRBV6-3 with TRBJ2-6, with TRBD1 matching over 7 bases. The CDR3 contains 19 residues. The germline CDR1 and CDR2 sequences are MNHEY and SVGEGT. With V trimmed by 7 bases and J by 0 bases, 15 bases remained unmatched. This CDR3 is CASTSLRDRSSSGANVLTF. CDR3 coding DNA: TGTGCCAGCACTTCCCTAAGGGACAGAAGCAGCTCTGGGGCCAACGTCCTGACTTTC.

This clonotype was observed a few times. One end of the junction fails to match germline, which may point to a read error. The chain is built from TRBV4-1 and TRBJ2-3; 8 nucleotides agree with TRBD1. The CDR3 is 17 amino acids. In germline, CDR1 is MGHRA, CDR2 YSYEKL. Written as DNA, the CDR3 is TGTGCCAGCAGCAGCCCCGCAGGGGGCGCATGGGAAGATACGCAGTATTTT. Protein sequence: CASSSPAGGAWEDTQYF.

This clonotype was recorded many times. This sequence joins TRBV7-2 and TRBJ1-4; D gene ambiguous. Germline assignment: CDR1 SGHTA and CDR2 FQGNSA. Trimming cost V 3 bases and J 0 bases, with 11 bases left between them. The CDR3 totals 16 residues. CDR3 DNA sequence: TGTGCCAGCAGCTTCGATGGACCTGCAACTAATGAAAAACTGTTTTTT. This gives the protein CASSFDGPATNEKLFF.

The J gene is TRBJ2-7, the V gene TRBV20-1; possible D gene TRBD2, 6 bases. The CDR3 has 12 amino acids. V lost 7 bases and J 2 bases, leaving 12 bases between the germline ends. Germline V gene data show CDR1 as DFQATT and CDR2 as SNEGSKA (reference sequence). The CDR3 DNA sequence: TGCAGTGGGGAGGACCTAGCCTACGAGCAGTACTTC. This translates into CSGEDLAYEQYF.

The rearrangement links TRBV10-3 to TRBJ2-7, with a weak D call TRBD1 (6 bases). Per the germline V gene, CDR1 is ENHRY and CDR2 is SYGVKD. V dropped 3 bases and J dropped 1 base, with 13 bases sitting between them. This CDR3 has 15 residues. The CDR3 here is CAISDRGDTSYEQYF. CDR3 DNA sequence: TGTGCCATCAGTGATAGAGGGGACACTTCCTACGAGCAGTACTTC.

V is TRBV29-1 and J is TRBJ2-4; 11 bases are a match to TRBD2. V dropped 1 base and J dropped 0; count of bases not matched to a gene: 14. The germline V gene encodes CDR1 SQVTM and CDR2 ANQGSEA. This CDR3 has 20 amino acids. The CDR3 DNA reads as TGCAGCGTTGAAGTGGGAGTCGAACTAGCGGGGGTGTTAGCCAAAAACATTCAGTACTTC. As protein: CSVEVGVELAGVLAKNIQYF.

This clonotype was counted many times. The chain recombines TRBV7-8 with TRBJ2-1; D is tentatively TRBD1 or TRBD2 (5 bases each). Looked up from germline, CDR1 is SGHVS and CDR2 is FQNEAQ. Trimming left V 2 bases short and J 5 bases short, with 13 bases between. This CDR3 spans 15 amino acids. This CDR3 is CASSLSTGRNNEQFF. Here the CDR3 DNA reads TGTGCCAGCAGCTTATCCACGGGACGGAACAATGAGCAGTTCTTC.

This clonotype appeared a few times. The V call is TRBV6-6, the J call TRBJ2-3; 9 bases are a match to TRBD1. Trimming took 0 bases from V and 2 from J; bases not matched to a gene: 6. Germline assignment: CDR1 MNHNY and CDR2 SVGAGI (reference sequence). The CDR3 length is 17 residues. The DNA for the CDR3 is TGTGCCAGCAGTTACTCCAACAGGGGGCGAGACACAGATACGCAGTATTTT. This sequence encodes CASSYSNRGRDTDTQYF.

The CDR3 DNA sequence: TGTGCCAGTAGTATACGGTTTCCGGTGGATGAGCAGTTCTTC. Its translation is CASSIRFPVDEQFF. This chain joins TRBV19 and TRBJ2-1; D remains unclear. Germline values: CDR1 LNHDA, CDR2 SQIVND (reference sequence). The CDR3 is 14 amino acids. Trimming pared 2 bases from V and 8 bases from J, leaving 13 bases between. Filled out from reference TRBV19 and TRBJ2-1, the complete variable domain reads DGGITQSPKYLFRKEGQNVTLSCEQNLNHDAMYWYRQDPGQGLRLIYYSQIVNDFQKGDIAEGYSVSREKKESFPLTVTSAQKNPTAFYLCASSIRFPVDEQFFGPGTRLTVL.

Of note for this clonotype: This may come from a read error, since a much larger clone is one base off. The chain employs TRBV27 and TRBJ2-2, with D maybe TRBD2 (6 bases). CDR1 and CDR2 (germline): MNHEY, SMNVEV (reference sequence). Deletions cut 0 bases from V and 10 bases from J, with 18 bases between. The CDR3 spans 16 residues. The CDR3 bases are TGTGCCAGCAGTTTATCATCCTCGGAGGGGCGGAAGGAGCTGTTTTTT. It codes for CASSLSSSEGRKELFF.

The V gene is TRBV6-6, the J gene TRBJ1-1; no definite D call. CDR1 MNHNY and CDR2 SVGAGI come from the germline V gene (reference sequence). This CDR3 comprises 13 residues. V lost 0 bases and J 6 bases, leaving 8 bases between the germline ends. As DNA, the CDR3 is TGTGCCAGCAGTTACTCGAACGGACCTGAAGCTTTCTTT. The encoded protein is CASSYSNGPEAFF.

In this sample, this clonotype turned up a few times. The J gene is TRBJ2-7, the V gene TRBV20-1; 7 bases are shared with TRBD1. CDR1 is DFQATT and CDR2 is SNEGSKA in the germline V gene (reference sequence). J gave up 0 bases and V 2 bases, and 4 bases lay outside the gene matches. The CDR3 consists of 14 residues. CDR3 amino acids: CSARPWDSSYEQYV. The DNA for the CDR3 is TGCAGTGCTAGACCCTGGGACAGCTCCTACGAGCAGTACGTC.

The rearrangement joins TRBV14 to TRBJ2-1, with 8 bases identical to TRBD2. Unmatched junction bases numbered 4, after V lost 4 bases and J lost 8 bases. The CDR3 runs 13 residues. Germline V CDR1 and CDR2: SGHDN, FVKESK. CDR3 amino acids: CASSPGTRHEQFF. The CDR3 DNA follows: TGTGCCAGCAGCCCCGGGACTAGGCATGAGCAGTTCTTC.

This clonotype was detected ten times or more. V usage is TRBV10-3 and J usage is TRBJ2-3, with D possibly TRBD1 on 5 matching bases. Germline V gene sequence: CDR1 ENHRY, CDR2 SYGVKD. This CDR3 is built from 15 residues. With 6 bases removed from V and 0 bases from J, the gap between germline ends came to 13 bases. CDR3 region: CAIRALKGSTDTQYF. CDR3 in DNA: TGTGCCATCAGGGCTTTGAAGGGGAGCACAGATACGCAGTATTTT.

V is TRBV2 and J is TRBJ2-6; the D gene could be TRBD1 or TRBD2 (6 bases each). There are 18 residues in the CDR3. V was clipped by 0 bases and J by 0 bases, with 12 bases between them. CDR1 is SNHLY, CDR2 FYNNEI, per germline. In DNA form, the CDR3 reads TGTGCCAGCAGTGAAGCGCTGGGGGGCTCCTCTGGGGCCAACGTCCTGACTTTC. Translated: CASSEALGGSSGANVLTF.

J is TRBJ1-1 and V is TRBV9, with D unresolved. There are 15 residues in the CDR3. V was trimmed by 3 bases and J by 3 bases, leaving 15 bases between them. CDR1 and CDR2 (germline): SGDLS, YYNGEE. CDR3 DNA: TGTGCCAGCAGCGCCAGTGCGTCGAGCCACACTGAAGCTTTCTTT. The encoded protein is CASSASASSHTEAFF.

CDR3 nucleotides: TGCGCCAGCAGCTTGCTAGCGGGGGGGCTTTACAATGAGCAGTTCTTC. It specifies CASSLLAGGLYNEQFF. The chain carries TRBV5-1 and TRBJ2-1, with 12 bases matching TRBD2. Germline CDR1 reads SGHRS; CDR2 reads YFSETQ. Trimming took 1 base from V and 4 from J; bases not matched to a gene: 3. The CDR3 is made up of 16 amino acids.